A few counts support the clone carrying this TCR beta chain. Its antigen is currently unknown. The length of the CDR3 is 15 residues. The V end was cut by 5 bases, the J end by 7 bases, with 20 bases between. Per the germline V gene, CDR1 is MDHEN and CDR2 is SYDVKM. The sample belongs to a study of T cell repertoires in cytomegalovirus infection. Study background: CMV epitopes that were recently identified and HLA-C-restricted were used alongside well-studied HLA-B-restricted ones. The public TCR beta signatures pointed to both CMV infection and matching HLA type.

Study results and limitations: Summed frequency of shared TCR beta families picked out CMV carriers who also had the relevant HLA. The study found HLA-C-restricted CMV-specific TCR beta clonotypes dominating the ex vivo response.

TCRdb analysed the reads with MiXCR anew, one entry per CDR3 protein. In the table there are roughly 920,000 distinct CDR3 sequences, approximately 31% of which are singletons. The chain carries TRBV28 and TRBJ2-5; D might be TRBD1 or TRBD2, each matching 5 bases. The starting material was cultured CD8+ T cells from PBMCs, obtained from culture after CMV antigen stimulation. The sequence was collected from a human donor in good health (CMV status not recorded). Some clones in this sample may be carry-over from other donors' samples. CDR3 amino acids: CASSTRDRNAWTQYF. As DNA, the CDR3 is TGTGCCAGCAGTACCCGGGACCGCAATGCTTGGACCCAGTACTTC. Complete variable domain (other parts from reference TRBV28 and TRBJ2-5): DVKVTQSSRYLVKRTGEKVFLECVQDMDHENMFWYRQDPGLGLRLIYFSYDVKMKEKGDIPEGYSVSREKKERFSLILESASTNQTSMYLCASSTRDRNAWTQYFGPGTRLLVL.